This T cell receptor beta chain was observed in a study of cytomegalovirus exposure and HLA in healthy donors. Some clones are missing from TCRdb's copy, which holds only in-frame ones; the method was immunoSEQ multiplex PCR. Seen here are about 65,000 clones, 90% to 95% observed once, and the top ten hold 1% to 1.5%. V lost 0 bases to trimming and J lost 2 bases, with 8 bases between them. The germline CDR1 and CDR2 sequences are GTSNPN and SVGIG (reference sequence). CDR3 size: 13 residues. Sequencing was done on a sample of PBMCs. The source of this sequence is a woman younger than 30 in good health and CMV-seronegative. The chain joins TRBV30 to TRBJ2-7; D is unresolved. The CDR3 DNA is TGTGCCTGGAGTGTAGCCACTCCCTACGAGCAGTACTTC. This codes for CAWSVATPYEQYF.